The 16 T cell receptor beta chains below all came from one sample that was sequenced in a study of blood T cell repertoires in COVID-19. TCRdb keeps only in-frame clones here, not all; method: immunoSEQ multiplex PCR. This sample has about 59,000 clones, with 90% found just once. Sequencing input: peripheral blood. These receptors originate from an elderly man with acute or convalescent COVID-19.

This chain links TRBV6-5 with TRBJ1-5; 7 positions match TRBD1. The CDR3 is 14 residues long. V gave up 6 bases and J gave up 5 bases; unmatched junction bases: 7. Germline CDR1 MNHEY, CDR2 SVGAGI. CDR3 region: CASSGAGGDQPQHF. In DNA, the CDR3 is TGTGCCAGCAGCGGGGCAGGGGGAGATCAGCCCCAGCATTTT.

The gene calls are TRBV6-2 or TRBV6-3 and TRBJ2-2; 7 positions agree with TRBD1. This CDR3 contains 15 residues. From germline, CDR1 is MNHEY and CDR2 SVGEGT. Unmatched junction bases numbered 7, after V lost 4 bases and J lost 5 bases. The DNA for the CDR3 is TGTGCCAGCAGTTTGAGGGGGCGCATAACCGGGGAGCTGTTTTTT. The encoded protein is CASSLRGRITGELFF.

CDR3 amino acids: CSVTGPGYGYTF. DNA of the CDR3: TGCAGCGTTACAGGGCCGGGGTATGGCTACACCTTC. This chain uses TRBV29-1 with TRBJ1-2; D is perhaps TRBD1 (6 bases). CDR3 size: 12 residues. The V end was cut by 5 bases, the J end by 5 bases, with 12 bases between. Germline V gives CDR1 SQVTM, CDR2 ANQGSEA.

The gene calls are TRBV4-2 and TRBJ2-7; 7 bases match TRBD1. Germline V gives CDR1 LGHNA, CDR2 YNFKEQ. Trimming at V came to 2 bases and at J to 6 bases, leaving 13 bases not matched to a gene. This CDR3 is built from 16 residues. For the CDR3, the DNA is TGTGCCAGCAGCCAATTGCAGACAGGGACGGGTTTCGAGCAGTACTTC. Its translation is CASSQLQTGTGFEQYF.

In this sample, this clone turned up a few times. V is TRBV15 and J is TRBJ2-3; D is possibly TRBD2 (6 bases). CDR3 length: 16 residues. V lost 3 bases, J lost 5 bases, and 18 bases lay in between. CDR1 and CDR2 from the germline V gene are LNHNV and YYDKDF (reference sequence). Written as DNA, the CDR3 is TGTGCCACCAGCAGCCCCGGGCGGGACTTCGAAGATACGCAGTATTTT. It encodes CATSSPGRDFEDTQYF.

The CDR3 reads CSVTGGGRDTEAFF. CDR3 in DNA: TGCAGCGTTACAGGGGGGGGAAGGGACACTGAAGCTTTCTTT. V gene TRBV29-1 combines with J gene TRBJ1-1; 8 nucleotides agree with TRBD1. Germline V CDR1 and CDR2: SQVTM, ANQGSEA. The ends lost 5 bases at V and 3 bases at J; junction bases unmatched: 8. The CDR3 contains 14 residues.

The chain links TRBV11-2 to TRBJ1-3; 8 bases are shared with TRBD1. V was clipped by 3 bases and J by 4 bases; unmatched bases: 5. The CDR3 loop spans 15 amino acids. Germline CDR1 and CDR2: SGHAT and FQNNGV. Here the CDR3 reads CASSFGQGSGNTIYF. The CDR3 bases are TGTGCCAGCAGCTTTGGACAGGGCAGCGGAAACACCATATATTTT.

This clone came up once. The V gene is TRBV5-1, the J gene TRBJ1-3; weak D call: TRBD1 (6 bases). The CDR3 extends over 14 amino acids. V lost 5 bases and J lost 3, with 12 bases in between. Germline CDR1 reads SGHRS; CDR2 reads YFSETQ. DNA for the CDR3: TGCGCCAGCAGTCCGGGACACAGTGGAAACACCATATATTTT. It specifies CASSPGHSGNTIYF.

The rearrangement links TRBV14 to TRBJ1-6; 8 bases agree with TRBD1. V dropped 0 bases and J dropped 9; count of bases not matched to a gene: 4. Germline CDR1 reads SGHDN; CDR2 reads FVKESK. The CDR3 has 15 residues. The CDR3 sequence is CASSQDRTGTSPLHF. DNA of the CDR3: TGTGCCAGCAGCCAAGATAGGACAGGGACTTCACCCCTCCACTTT.

This clone was found a few times. The CDR3, as DNA: TGTGCCACCAGCAGAGGGACAGGGAATTCACCCCTCCACTTT. It yields the protein CATSRGTGNSPLHF. The chain is built from TRBV15 and TRBJ1-6; 8 bases map to TRBD1. Germline lookup yields CDR1 LNHNV and CDR2 YYDKDF (reference sequence). The CDR3 has 14 amino acids. The ends lost 1 base at V and 7 bases at J; junction bases unmatched: 0.

V usage is TRBV3-1 (or the pseudogene TRBV3-2) and J usage is TRBJ2-4; tentative D call: TRBD1 (6 bases). The germline CDR1 and CDR2 sequences are LGHDT and YNNKEL (reference sequence). Trimming removed 4 bases from V and 6 bases from J, with 10 bases in between. CDR3 length equals 13 residues. As DNA, the CDR3 is TGTGCCAGCAGCCGCGAGGACAGAAACATTCAGTACTTC. Protein product: CASSREDRNIQYF.

V usage is TRBV2 and J usage is TRBJ1-5; D is unresolved. The CDR3 runs 15 residues. Trimming shortened V by 3 bases and J by 0 bases, and 9 bases separated the two germline ends. Germline CDR1 SNHLY, CDR2 FYNNEI. The CDR3 spells CASSEARTSNQPQHF. The CDR3 coding sequence is TGTGCCAGCAGTGAGGCCCGCACTAGCAATCAGCCCCAGCATTTT.

The chain joins TRBV5-4 to TRBJ1-1; TRBD1 agrees at 7 bases. V dropped 4 bases and J dropped 0; count of bases not matched to a gene: 6. This CDR3 has 15 residues. In germline, CDR1 is SGHNT, CDR2 YYREEE (reference sequence). The CDR3 DNA reads TGTGCCAGCAGCGGGGCGACAGGGATGAACACTGAAGCTTTCTTT. This encodes CASSGATGMNTEAFF.

The chain uses TRBV24-1 and TRBJ2-3; perhaps TRBD2 as D (6 bases). CDR1 and CDR2 from the germline V gene are KGHDR and SFDVKD. The length of the CDR3 is 18 residues. The V and J ends lost 4 bases and 1 base respectively, with 20 bases between them. DNA of the CDR3: TGTGCCACCAGTGACCGAGCGGGCCAATATAGTGGCACAGATACGCAGTATTTT. This codes for CATSDRAGQYSGTDTQYF.

The gene calls are TRBV18 and TRBJ1-1; D is perhaps TRBD1 (5 bases). Trimming left V 2 bases short and J 8 bases short, with 12 bases between. The CDR3 runs to 13 residues. Germline-derived CDR1 and CDR2 are KGHSH and LQKENI. The CDR3 bases are TGTGCCAGCTCACCAACGGGTCGGGGGGAAGCTTTCTTT. Its translation is CASSPTGRGEAFF.

The chain carries TRBV18 and TRBJ1-3, with 8 positions matching TRBD1. There are 17 residues in the CDR3. Germline CDR1 and CDR2: KGHSH and LQKENI. J lost 0 bases, V lost 4 bases, and 8 bases had no gene match. CDR3 loop: CASSQLRQGSSGNTIYF. The CDR3 DNA is TGTGCCAGCTCACAACTACGACAGGGGAGCTCTGGAAACACCATATATTTT.